This TCR beta chain comes out of a study of T cell changes during pregnancy in multiple sclerosis. Generated by immunoSEQ multiplex PCR, the TCRdb table keeps only in-frame clones and is missing some. The table lists about 80,000 clones, about 90% of them singletons. This clone turned up a few times. The ends lost 4 bases at V and 7 bases at J; junction bases unmatched: 8. CDR3 length: 15 amino acids. CDR1 and CDR2 (germline): MGHRA, YSYEKL. The rearrangement joins TRBV4-1 to TRBJ2-1, with TRBD1 identical over 9 bases. Sequencing was performed on peripheral blood, taken before pregnancy. The clonotype was recovered from a female donor with multiple sclerosis, enrolled in a pregnancy study. The CDR3 DNA reads as TGCGCCAGCAGCCCCGGGACAGGGTCCCGTAATGAGCAGTTCTTC. It specifies CASSPGTGSRNEQFF.